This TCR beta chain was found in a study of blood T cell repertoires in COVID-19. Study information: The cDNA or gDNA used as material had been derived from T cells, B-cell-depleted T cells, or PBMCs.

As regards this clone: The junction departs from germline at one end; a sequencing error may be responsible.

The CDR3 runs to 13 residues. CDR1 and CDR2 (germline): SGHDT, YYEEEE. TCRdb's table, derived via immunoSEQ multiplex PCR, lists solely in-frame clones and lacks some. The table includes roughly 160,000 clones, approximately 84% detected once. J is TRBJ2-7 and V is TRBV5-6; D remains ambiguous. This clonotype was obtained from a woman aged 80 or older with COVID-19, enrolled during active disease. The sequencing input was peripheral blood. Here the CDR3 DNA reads TGTGCCAGCAGCTTGGCCTCTGTTTACGGGCAGTACTTC. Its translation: CASSLASVYGQYF.